This entry is about one TCR beta chain. This receptor's antigen is unknown. Base-call qualities are not available, and no considerably larger clone is one nucleotide away. A distance of 13 bases separates the germline ends of V and J, which lose 5 bases and 8 bases respectively. CDR1 and CDR2 (LNHNV, YYDKDF) derive from the germline V gene (reference sequence). Reading from cysteine to phenylalanine, the CDR3 counts 14 amino acids. Kept here is only the CDR3 DNA, which spans 42 bases and is read in frame from base 1. The CDR3 regions of human TCRbeta chains were analyzed by immunosequencing. Under the source paper's analysis protocol: TCRs in the repertoires were matched against a reference library of SARS-CoV-2-specific TCRs that had been generated with the MIRA antigen-specificity platform. Breadth meant the fraction of unique TCRs that were SARS-CoV-2-associated, whereas depth meant the fraction of total T cells that were SARS-CoV-2-associated. Each spike-specific TCR was assigned to its reactive spike region and to a CD4 or CD8 class using the MIRA data. Log10-transformed breadth and depth values were compared by one-way ANOVA with Sidak's multiple comparisons tests. TCRdb re-hosts the immuneACCESS table, in-frame sequences only. Its copies lack some clones; in the studies checked, an unresolved V gene accounts for under half of them, and the cause for the rest is not known. The DNA was the basis for D and trimming; V, J and clone size are from that table. Present in this sample are roughly 130,000 clones, roughly 92% of which were seen just once. 1% to 1.3% of the sample comes from the top ten.

This specimen comes from a study of T cell responses to AZD1222 COVID-19 vaccine (dated by TCRdb to the early 2020s). With regard to the full study: A total of about 250 trial participants underwent TCR sequencing, of whom approximately 200 had received two doses of AZD1222 and around 25 had received two doses of the MenACWY control vaccine. Trial participants were enrolled by age into 18-55, 56-69 and 70-plus year subgroups, with about 150, 28 and 57 TCR-sequenced participants respectively. What the study reported, not specific to this receptor: In the small 56-69-year group, the increase in depth fell short of significance, most likely because of low power. Conclusions about previously exposed vaccinees are limited, since just six or seven AZD1222 recipients were seropositive for SARS-CoV-2 at baseline. No day 14 peak-response samples were available, so repertoires were characterized only after the peak T cell response. Vaccine-associated CD4 TCRs spanned the whole spike protein, with dominant responses in regions 160-218 and 743-854. Epitopes outside the regions mutated in the B.1.351 and B.1.1.7 variants were reportedly recognized by nearly half of the unique spike-specific TCRs. A significant rise in spike-specific TCR breadth and depth was observed after two AZD1222 doses relative to day 0 and relative to MenACWY recipients. Most participants were white British and females outnumbered males, and the authors suggested that clonal diversity may have been underestimated.

This specimen's time point label, per the study, means: about 28 days (+/-7) after the second vaccine dose. AZD1222 recipients given second doses at about 4 weeks or at about 12 weeks were pooled, since spike-specific TCR depth and breadth were not found to differ between the two schedules. Vaccinee samples came from UK trials COV001 and COV002, including a single-blind randomized controlled phase 2/3 trial of AZD1222 (ChAdOx1 nCoV-19) in healthy adults. For TCRbeta chain sequencing, PBMC samples were collected from trial participants at day 0 and at day 28 after the second dose. This receptor chain uses TRBV15 and TRBJ1-6; the D gene is perhaps TRBD1, from 6 matching bases. The TCR was taken from an adult who received the AZD1222 COVID-19 vaccine. The source was peripheral blood, collected 28 days after the second AZD1222 dose. The CDR3 region reads CATSRTAGDSPLHF. The DNA sequence follows: TGTGCCACCAGCCGGACAGCCGGGGATTCACCCCTCCACTTT.